This entry features one TCR beta chain sequence. From germline, CDR1 is SEHNR and CDR2 FQNEAQ (reference sequence). V dropped 3 bases and J dropped 2 bases, with 7 bases sitting between them. The CDR3 sequence is 13 residues long. The sample originates from a study of OX40 agonist ivuxolimab in advanced cancers. Only in-frame clones appear in the TCRdb table, and some are missing; sequencing was by immunoSEQ multiplex PCR. The sample yields roughly 100,000 clones, more than 75% seen once. Researchers took blood at baseline, on cycle 4 day 1, and on cycle 7 day 1. This clonotype originated in an adult with an advanced solid tumor such as melanoma, head and neck, liver or kidney cancer. The sequences come from CD4+ or CD8+ T cells sorted from blood, collected in a trial of the OX40 agonist ivuxolimab. This rearrangement joins TRBV7-9 to TRBJ1-1, with D unresolved. CDR3 nucleotide sequence: TGTGCCAGCAGCTTTGGCGCCAACACTGAAGCTTTCTTT. It is translated as CASSFGANTEAFF.